The next 5 T cell receptor beta chains were all read from a single sample in a study of T-cell reconstitution after alpha-beta-depleted transplantation in children. As it was prepared, the TCRbeta library received unique molecular identifiers. TCRdb reprocessed the PCR reads with MiXCR, giving one entry per CDR3 protein. The profile covers fewer than 200,000 distinct CDR3 sequences, with 6.5% to 7.5% appearing a single time and more than 2.5% taken by the ten largest. The input for sequencing was PBMCs from the stem cell graft donor, taken from the stem cell graft. Receptors were obtained from a human donor who donated a stem cell graft to a child with Wiskott-Aldrich syndrome.

At least ten counts were recorded for this clonotype. This chain links TRBV5-8 with TRBJ2-1, with 9 bases that match TRBD1. Germline lookup yields CDR1 SGHTS and CDR2 YDEGEE. The CDR3 has 15 amino acids. After removal of 6 bases from V and 4 bases from J, the junction contained 8 bases not matched to a gene. The CDR3 DNA reads TGTGCCAGCACCATGCCGGGACAGGGATACAATGAGCAGTTCTTC. It encodes CASTMPGQGYNEQFF.

The chain carries TRBV10-3 and TRBJ1-1; 8 nucleotides align to TRBD1. CDR3 length: 15 amino acids. After removal of 6 bases from V and 1 base from J, the junction contained 7 bases not matched to a gene. The germline V gene encodes CDR1 ENHRY and CDR2 SYGVKD. The CDR3 region has the DNA TGTGCCATCAGCCGCAGGGGGCAGGAGAACACTGAAGCTTTCTTT. It is translated as CAISRRGQENTEAFF.

This clonotype was seen repeatedly, ten times or more. The chain uses TRBV5-6 and TRBJ1-2; D call uncertain. Trimming left V 3 bases short and J 3 bases short, with 15 bases between. The CDR3 is 15 amino acids. Germline CDR1 and CDR2: SGHDT and YYEEEE. CDR3 nucleotides: TGTGCCAGCAGCTGGAATACAGTGCTCGACTATGGCTACACCTTC. Protein sequence: CASSWNTVLDYGYTF.

By share of the sample, this clonotype is medium-sized. The rearrangement joins TRBV20-1 to TRBJ2-1; TRBD2 agrees at 7 bases. The germline gives CDR1 DFQATT, CDR2 SNEGSKA (reference sequence). The CDR3 has 14 amino acids. V gave up 1 base and J gave up 4 bases; unmatched junction bases: 4. DNA of the CDR3: TGCAGTGCTAGAGGGCTAGCGGATTACAATGAGCAGTTCTTC. It encodes CSARGLADYNEQFF.

The rearrangement joins TRBV5-1 to TRBJ2-5; TRBD1 agrees at 7 bases. The CDR3 is 14 amino acids. J lost 5 bases, V lost 3 bases, and 7 bases had no gene match. Per the germline V gene, CDR1 is SGHRS and CDR2 is YFSETQ. The CDR3 reads CASSSGQDLETQYF. CDR3 nucleotides: TGCGCCAGCAGCTCCGGACAGGACCTGGAGACCCAGTACTTC.